One sample yielded the 13 T cell receptor beta chains listed below, sequenced in a study of human T cells and chemical hapten exposure (dated by TCRdb to the early 2020s). Libraries came from RACE. TCRdb names NextSeq 500 as the instrument used. TCRdb trimmed public reads at Q25 via fastp, called clones via MiXCR and kept in-frame beta chains. Each entry merges the rows of one CDR3 protein and shows their most common DNA and genes. The sample table records 30,000 to 40,000 distinct CDR3 sequences; around 6.5% of these occur just once. About 10% of the sample is in the top ten clones. The time point label of this sample denotes: patch test 1, 2 weeks after DPC sensitization. This specimen's treatment or condition label, interpreted: therapeutic diphenylcyclopropenone sensitization with weekly scalp DPC. Unfractionated whole blood was collected in Tempus Blood RNA tubes, and total RNA was extracted from that blood.

This specimen consisted of whole blood, obtained in connection with sensitization to the hapten diphenylcyclopropenone (DPC). These receptors all stem from a woman in her 30s with alopecia areata. Some clones in this sample may be carry-over from other donors' samples.

This clonotype was detected only a few times. V is TRBV14 and J is TRBJ2-7; D uncertain. Germline CDR1 is SGHDN and CDR2 is FVKESK. The CDR3 extends over 14 amino acids. Trimming took off 1 base at V and 2 bases at J, with 9 bases between the two ends. DNA for the CDR3: TGTGCCAGCAGCCAAGTAACCACAGCCTACGAGCAGTACTTC. This codes for CASSQVTTAYEQYF.

A few counts support this clonotype. This rearrangement joins TRBV30 to TRBJ2-3; weak D call: TRBD1 (6 bases). This CDR3 spans 14 amino acids. CDR1 and CDR2 (germline): GTSNPN, SVGIG (reference sequence). Deletions cut 4 bases from V and 6 bases from J, with 17 bases between. CDR3 coding DNA: TGTGCCTGGAAGGTGGGCAGGGGAATTGATACGCAGTATTTT. Amino acid sequence: CAWKVGRGIDTQYF.

This clonotype was observed at least ten times. The chain couples TRBV7-2 to TRBJ1-5; D remains ambiguous. Between the trimmed V and J ends, which lost 5 bases and 3 bases, there was a span of 23 bases. This CDR3 is 18 amino acids long. CDR1 is SGHTA, CDR2 FQGNSA, per germline. CDR3 sequence: CASSPQSMAWGPNQPQHF. In DNA, the CDR3 is TGTGCCAGCAGCCCGCAAAGTATGGCTTGGGGTCCCAATCAGCCCCAGCATTTT.

In its sample, this clonotype was seen many times. V gene TRBV4-2 combines with J gene TRBJ1-6; no reliable D call. The germline V and J ends were trimmed by 3 bases and 6 bases, with 18 bases remaining between them. Germline V CDR1 and CDR2: LGHNA, YNFKEQ. The CDR3 length is 17 residues. The CDR3 here is CASSHLLPDGPNSPLHF. CDR3 nucleotides: TGTGCCAGCAGCCACCTCCTGCCGGACGGCCCTAATTCACCCCTCCACTTT.

In its sample, this clonotype was seen many times. V is TRBV20-1 and J is TRBJ2-3; 10 positions match TRBD2. The CDR3 loop spans 16 amino acids. V lost 0 bases to trimming and J lost 6 bases; unmatched junction nucleotides: 9. CDR1 and CDR2 (germline): DFQATT, SNEGSKA (reference sequence). CDR3 in DNA: TGCAGTGCTAGAGAAGGCGAGCGGGGGGGCGGGGATACGCAGTATTTT. Its protein is CSAREGERGGGDTQYF.

Points on this clonotype: Since no conserved phenylalanine or tryptophan closes the CDR3, a read error is the likely cause. It is unclear where the CDR3 begins or ends on the DNA, so no DNA is shown, and the CDR3 is as TCRdb lists it. The rearrangement joins TRBV6-2 or TRBV6-3 to TRBJ2-5; no DNA check was done on the table's D call, TRBD1. The CDR3 is 9 residues long, counting both termini. Germline-derived CDR1 and CDR2 are MNHEY and SVGEGT. CDR3: CASPPQEVA.

The table lists this clonotype with many counts. The J gene is TRBJ2-5, the V gene TRBV29-1; D ambiguous. V lost 4 bases and J 5 bases, leaving 14 bases between the germline ends. Germline V CDR1 and CDR2: SQVTM, ANQGSEA. The CDR3 is made up of 13 amino acids. The CDR3 loop is CSVVADLWETQYF. The CDR3 nucleotides read TGCAGCGTTGTAGCAGACCTCTGGGAGACCCAGTACTTC.

This clonotype was seen repeatedly, ten times or more. The CDR3 DNA sequence: TGTGCCAGCAGTTACTCAGGGGGCAACTCCTACGAGCAGTACTTC. Translated: CASSYSGGNSYEQYF. J is TRBJ2-7 and V is TRBV27; 8 nucleotides line up with TRBD1. CDR3 length equals 15 residues. J gave up 0 bases and V 4 bases, and 5 bases lay outside the gene matches. Germline V gives CDR1 MNHEY, CDR2 SMNVEV (reference sequence).

The chain joins TRBV6-6 to TRBJ1-4; no clear D. The CDR3 has 13 residues. Per the germline V gene, CDR1 is MNHNY and CDR2 is SVGAGI (reference sequence). V was pared by 6 bases and J by 7 bases, with 12 bases between. The CDR3: CASSSTRSEKLFF. CDR3 DNA: TGTGCCAGCAGCAGCACACGAAGTGAAAAACTGTTTTTT.

The table lists this clonotype with many counts. The genes are TRBV28 and TRBJ1-4; 9 bases line up with TRBD1. CDR1 and CDR2 (germline): MDHEN, SYDVKM. CDR3 length: 16 amino acids. J lost 6 bases, V lost 5 bases, and 10 bases had no gene match. CDR3 region: CASSPTTGGPYEKLFF. The CDR3 DNA follows: TGTGCCAGCAGTCCGACTACAGGGGGCCCGTATGAAAAACTGTTTTTT.

This clonotype was picked up many times. The chain carries TRBV7-6 and TRBJ2-1; D is possibly TRBD1 (6 bases). CDR1 SGHVS and CDR2 FNYEAQ come from the germline V gene. V dropped 4 bases and J dropped 9 bases, with 13 bases sitting between them. This CDR3 region has 13 residues. The CDR3 region is CASSSNRDTEQFF. DNA of the CDR3: TGTGCCAGCAGCTCGAACAGGGATACTGAGCAGTTCTTC.

This chain joins TRBV12-3 or TRBV12-4 and TRBJ2-3; 7 positions match TRBD1. This CDR3 is built from 16 residues. V was pared by 8 bases and J by 0 bases, with 11 bases of the junction left unmatched. In nucleotides, the CDR3 is TGTGCCAGCGGTCGGCGGCAGGGGGTTAGCACAGATACGCAGTATTTT. Its protein product is CASGRRQGVSTDTQYF.

Only a few counts were recorded for this clonotype. V gene TRBV6-6 combines with J gene TRBJ1-3; D is ambiguous. The ends were cut back, 5 bases at V and 0 bases at J, with 11 bases in the middle. Germline CDR1 is MNHNY and CDR2 is SVGAGI (reference sequence). This CDR3 contains 15 residues. The CDR3 DNA sequence: TGTGCCAGCAGTCTACAGAGGACCTCTGGAAACACCATATATTTT. This sequence encodes CASSLQRTSGNTIYF.